This T cell receptor (beta chain) is from a study of cytomegalovirus exposure and HLA in healthy donors. Study results and limitations: Prior analysis indicated that the majority of TCR beta V segments exhibited productivity approximately 87% or approximately 30% of the time. Trimming of TCR beta V- and J-genes showed a link, identified in a later analysis, to a missense DCLRE1C variant.

About this clone itself: Its specificity is unknown.

The PCR made use of 60 Vbeta and 13 Jbeta primers. Data came from immunoSEQ multiplex PCR; TCRdb stores just in-frame clones and leaves some out. The sample holds 150,000 to 250,000 clones, roughly 78% seen once. The receptor comes from a woman between 25 and 40 years old in good health and CMV-seropositive. Sequences were obtained from PBMCs.

DNA of the CDR3: TGCGCCAGCAGCTCCTTAACCGGGACAGGGACCTACGAGCAGTACTTC. It encodes CASSSLTGTGTYEQYF. The V and J genes are TRBV5-1 and TRBJ2-7, with 9 bases matching TRBD1. J lost 2 bases, V lost 3 bases, and 9 bases had no gene match. Germline loops: CDR1 SGHRS, CDR2 YFSETQ. The CDR3 has 16 residues.